This record looks at one TCR beta chain sequence and its context. Its antigen is undetermined. Amplification of TCR beta CDR3 regions was performed using RNA transcripts as template. HTBI primers were the set used in a first-round RT-PCR of the TCR CDR3. Using its own MiXCR run on the multiplex PCR reads, TCRdb lists one record per CDR3 protein. The sample records about 400,000 distinct CDR3 sequences, around 14% being singletons. The study left out patients who had uncontrolled infection, other autoimmune disease, pregnancy or lactation. The authors took PBMCs from roughly 9.5 ml fresh peripheral blood. The source of the sample is a study of T cells in Graves' hyperthyroidism and ophthalmopathy. Germline CDR1 and CDR2: MDHEN and SYDVKM. V lost 1 base, J lost 2 bases, and 10 bases lay in between. The CDR3 is 15 amino acids. Study-wide points: Ophthalmopathy cases were set apart from stable hyperthyroidism by a 13 V-J model. The blood repertoire included most of the expanded thyroid clonotypes above 0.001.

The TCR was taken from a woman aged 25 to 39 with Graves' hyperthyroidism. V and J are TRBV28 and TRBJ2-3, with D possibly TRBD1 on 6 matching bases. The sample comprised blood. The CDR3: CASSLSGQSTDTQYF. The CDR3 bases are TGTGCCAGCAGTTTATCCGGACAGTCCACAGATACGCAGTATTTT. The whole variable domain, remainder taken from reference TRBV28 and TRBJ2-3, is DVKVTQSSRYLVKRTGEKVFLECVQDMDHENMFWYRQDPGLGLRLIYFSYDVKMKEKGDIPEGYSVSREKKERFSLILESASTNQTSMYLCASSLSGQSTDTQYFGPGTRLTVL.